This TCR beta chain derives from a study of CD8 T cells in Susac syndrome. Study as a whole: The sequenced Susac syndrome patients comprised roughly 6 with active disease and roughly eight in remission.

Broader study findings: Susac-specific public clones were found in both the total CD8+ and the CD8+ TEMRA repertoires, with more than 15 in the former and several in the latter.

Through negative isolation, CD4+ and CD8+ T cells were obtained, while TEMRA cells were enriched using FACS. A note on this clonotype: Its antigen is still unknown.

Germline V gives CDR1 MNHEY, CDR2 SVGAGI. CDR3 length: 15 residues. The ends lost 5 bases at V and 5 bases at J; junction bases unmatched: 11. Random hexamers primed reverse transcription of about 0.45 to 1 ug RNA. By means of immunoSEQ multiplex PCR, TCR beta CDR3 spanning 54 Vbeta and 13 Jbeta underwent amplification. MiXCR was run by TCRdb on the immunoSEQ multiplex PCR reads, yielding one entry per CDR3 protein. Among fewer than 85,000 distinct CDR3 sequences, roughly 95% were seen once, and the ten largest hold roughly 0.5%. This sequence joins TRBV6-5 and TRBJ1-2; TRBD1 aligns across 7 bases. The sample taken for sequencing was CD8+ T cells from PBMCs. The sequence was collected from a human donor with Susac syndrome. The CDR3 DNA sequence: TGTGCCAGCAGTATTTCACAGGGGAGGGTGTATGGCTACACCTTC. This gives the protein CASSISQGRVYGYTF.